A selection of T cell receptor beta chains follows, all from one sample in a study of graft-versus-host responses after intestinal transplantation. Sequencing used immunoSEQ multiplex PCR; TCRdb keeps in-frame clones, though not all of them. Found here are roughly 120,000 clones, 90% to 95% of them singletons; the top ten hold more than 0.09%. No cognate antigen is known for these TCRs. The material sequenced was unstimulated CD4+ T cells sorted from spleen or lymph node cells, taken before intestinal transplant. The receptors originated from a human donor who received an intestinal transplant. Both conserved end residues are part of each CDR3. The D gene is left open where the match is weak. Size is stated for part of the rows, as once, few or many counts, or as a class when the clone is expanded.

size,J,D,V,length,CDR3,DNA
NA,TRBJ2-3,NA,TRBV5-1,14,CAARLGRTTDTQYF,TGCGCCGCTCGACTGGGGCGGACCACAGATACGCAGTATTTT
NA,TRBJ2-5,TRBD1,TRBV9,14,CASSAGTAPTTQYF,TGTGCCAGCAGCGCCGGGACAGCCCCCACGACCCAGTACTTC
NA,TRBJ2-7,NA,TRBV7-2,13,CASSLALAREQYF,TGTGCCAGCAGCTTAGCGCTCGCGAGGGAGCAGTACTTC
NA,TRBJ1-6,NA,TRBV6-5,13,CASRRTSRSPLHF,TGTGCCAGCAGGCGGACCTCGAGGTCACCCCTCCACTTT
NA,TRBJ1-3,TRBD1,TRBV6-5,14,CASTYDRAGNTIYF,TGTGCCAGCACCTACGACAGGGCTGGAAACACCATATATTTT
NA,TRBJ2-5,NA,TRBV28,14,CASSLAQGMATQYF,TGTGCCAGCAGTTTAGCACAGGGAATGGCGACCCAGTACTTC
once,TRBJ2-3,TRBD1,TRBV7-3,15,CASSLMGQLTDTQYF,TGTGCCAGCAGCTTAATGGGACAGCTAACAGATACGCAGTATTTT
NA,TRBJ1-5,NA,TRBV6-5,14,CASTAGGAGQPQHF,TGTGCCAGCACCGCGGGGGGCGCGGGTCAGCCCCAGCATTTT
NA,TRBJ2-1,TRBD2,TRBV5-1,18,CASSLENLAGGPENEQFF,TGCGCCAGCAGCTTGGAAAACCTAGCGGGAGGGCCGGAAAATGAGCAGTTCTTC
NA,TRBJ2-3,TRBD2,TRBV30,15,CAWSVRGRGTDTQYF,TGTGCCTGGAGTGTACGCGGGAGGGGCACAGATACGCAGTATTTT
NA,TRBJ1-2,NA,TRBV6-5,13,CASSYRGFYGYTF,TGTGCCAGCAGTTACAGGGGTTTTTATGGCTACACCTTC
NA,TRBJ1-5,NA,TRBV12-1,15,CASSRAGDSNQPQHF,TGTGCCAGCAGCAGAGCCGGGGATAGCAATCAGCCCCAGCATTTT
NA,TRBJ1-2,NA,TRBV6-1,14,CASSPNSGRGGYTF,TGTGCCAGCAGCCCCAATTCTGGGCGCGGAGGCTACACCTTC
NA,TRBJ2-7,TRBD2,TRBV18,16,CASSPPGLAGDYEQYF,TGTGCCAGCTCACCACCGGGACTAGCGGGAGACTACGAGCAGTACTTC
NA,TRBJ2-2,TRBD2,TRBV6-6,16,CASSFDSGTEVGELFF,TGTGCCAGCAGTTTTGATAGCGGGACGGAGGTGGGGGAGCTGTTTTTT
NA,TRBJ2-5,TRBD1,TRBV6-6,14,CASSRDRGQETQYF,TGTGCCAGCAGCCGGGACAGGGGGCAGGAGACCCAGTACTTC
NA,TRBJ2-7,TRBD2,TRBV18,15,CASSPAGTSDYEQYF,TGTGCCAGCTCACCGGCCGGGACTAGCGACTACGAGCAGTACTTC
NA,TRBJ1-5,NA,TRBV5-1,13,CASSEGYNQPQHF,TGCGCCAGCAGCGAAGGGTACAATCAGCCCCAGCATTTT
NA,TRBJ2-3,NA,TRBV11-2,14,CASSPIWITDTQYF,TGTGCCAGCAGCCCCATTTGGATCACAGATACGCAGTATTTT
NA,TRBJ2-3,TRBD2,TRBV6-5,16,CASSLLAGETPDTQYF,TGTGCCAGCAGTTTACTAGCGGGAGAAACCCCAGATACGCAGTATTTT
NA,TRBJ2-1,TRBD1,TRBV18,15,CASSPETGAYNEQFF,TGTGCCAGCTCACCGGAGACAGGGGCCTACAATGAGCAGTTCTTC
NA,TRBJ2-6,NA,TRBV15,16,CATSRARSSGANVLTF,TGTGCCACCAGCAGAGCTAGGAGCTCTGGGGCCAACGTCCTGACTTTC
NA,TRBJ2-5,NA,TRBV5-4,13,CASSLGSVETQYF,TGTGCCAGCAGCTTGGGTAGTGTAGAGACCCAGTACTTC
NA,TRBJ2-1,TRBD2,TRBV27,16,CASSSFSGSSYNEQFF,TGTGCCAGCAGTTCCTTTAGCGGGAGCTCCTACAATGAGCAGTTCTTC
NA,TRBJ2-2,NA,TRBV11-3,17,CASSPTSGVANTGELFF,TGTGCCAGCAGCCCCACCTCCGGGGTCGCGAACACCGGGGAGCTGTTTTTT